The 12 T cell receptor beta chains below come from one sample, sequenced in a study of blood T cell repertoires in COVID-19. Profiling relied on immunoSEQ multiplex PCR, and the TCRdb table lists in-frame clones only, not all of them. The table records 170,000 or so clones, roughly 84% of them present only once. The sample comprised peripheral blood. These TCRs come from a human donor in a cohort sampled during active COVID-19.

The chain combines TRBV19 with TRBJ1-2; 7 bases align to TRBD1. CDR3 length: 14 residues. V shed 10 bases and J 8 bases; nucleotides not matched to a gene: 16. Germline V gene sequence: CDR1 LNHDA, CDR2 SQIVND (reference sequence). CDR3 amino acids: CATRPRGFSGGYTF. The CDR3 bases are TGTGCCACTCGCCCCAGGGGGTTCTCGGGAGGCTACACCTTC.

This clone was observed once. CDR3 loop: CASKGSGTGGAGTQYF. CDR3 DNA sequence: TGTGCCAGCAAAGGCTCCGGGACAGGGGGCGCGGGTACGCAGTATTTT. The chain employs TRBV9 and TRBJ2-3; 12 nucleotides match TRBD1. Trimming took 6 bases from V and 8 from J; bases not matched to a gene: 13. Germline CDR1 SGDLS, CDR2 YYNGEE. CDR3 size: 16 residues.

This clone was detected only once. This chain connects TRBV6-4 to TRBJ1-6, with TRBD1 matching 8 bases. The germline V gene encodes CDR1 MRHNA and CDR2 SNTAGT. The CDR3 has 13 amino acids. Trimming cost V 7 bases and J 9 bases; bases outside gene matches: 5. Written as DNA, the CDR3 is TGTGCCAGCAATACAGGGGGGAGTTCACCCCTCCACTTT. Translated: CASNTGGSSPLHF.

The chain combines TRBV27 with TRBJ2-6; D gene ambiguous. Germline V gene data show CDR1 as MNHEY and CDR2 as SMNVEV (reference sequence). V was cut by 0 bases and J by 0 bases, with 6 bases left in between. The CDR3 is 16 amino acids. CDR3 loop: CASSLSGLSGANVLTF. CDR3 nucleotides: TGTGCCAGCAGTTTATCTGGCCTCTCTGGGGCCAACGTCCTGACTTTC.

Comments on this clone: The junction departs from germline at one end; a sequencing error may be responsible. The chain has TRBV10-3 and TRBJ1-1; maybe TRBD1 (5 bases). Germline V CDR1 and CDR2: ENHRY, SYGVKD. The CDR3 is made up of 10 amino acids. CDR3 nucleotide sequence: TGTGCCACTTCGGACACCGAAGCTTTCTTT. Amino acids: CATSDTEAFF.

For this clone: The sample contains more than one DNA sequence encoding this CDR3. The chain is built from TRBV19 and TRBJ1-2; 7 positions agree with TRBD1. The CDR3 length is 14 residues. V trimming: 6 bases; J trimming: 3 bases; junction bases outside the gene matches: 7. Germline values: CDR1 LNHDA, CDR2 SQIVND (reference sequence). CDR3 residues: CASSPDRTYYGYTF. CDR3 in DNA: TGTGCCAGTAGCCCGGACAGGACCTACTATGGCTACACCTTC.

The V gene is TRBV2, the J gene TRBJ1-4; tentatively, D is TRBD1 (6 bases). Germline V lookup: CDR1 SNHLY, CDR2 FYNNEI. The length of the CDR3 is 15 residues. The V end was cut by 6 bases, the J end by 7 bases, with 18 bases between. The CDR3 reads CASRIGQFGGEKLFF. The CDR3 DNA reads TGTGCCAGCAGGATCGGACAGTTTGGGGGTGAAAAACTGTTTTTT.

The gene calls are TRBV9 and TRBJ2-7; D ambiguous. CDR3 size: 14 residues. CDR1 and CDR2 (germline): SGDLS, YYNGEE. The V end lost 0 bases, the J end lost 3 bases, and 10 bases lay between the germline ends. CDR3 sequence: CASSVGTEIYEQYF. The CDR3 region has the DNA TGTGCCAGCAGCGTAGGTACAGAAATCTACGAGCAGTACTTC.

The chain's CDR3 is CAAGVLDYGYTF. DNA for the CDR3: TGTGCAGCAGGGGTACTCGACTATGGCTACACCTTC. V is TRBV5-6 and J is TRBJ1-2; TRBD1 is a possible D gene (6 bases). The CDR3 has 12 amino acids. Germline V gives CDR1 SGHDT, CDR2 YYEEEE. The complete variable domain, with remaining parts taken from reference TRBV5-6 and TRBJ1-2, reads DAGVTQSPTHLIKTRGQQVTLRCSPKSGHDTVSWYQQALGQGPQFIFQYYEEEERQRGNFPDRFSGHQFPNYSSELNVNALLLGDSALYLCAAGVLDYGYTFGSGTRLTVV.

This clone has a count of ten or more. The genes are TRBV27 and TRBJ2-7, with 7 positions matching TRBD1. V lost 5 bases and J lost 6; bases outside the gene matches: 4. The germline gives CDR1 MNHEY, CDR2 SMNVEV (reference sequence). The CDR3 consists of 12 residues. CDR3 nucleotide sequence: TGTGCCAGCAGTCCCGGGACAGCCGAGCAGTACTTC. It codes for CASSPGTAEQYF.

Only a few counts were recorded for this clone. The chain uses TRBV10-2 and TRBJ2-1; 8 positions match TRBD2. With 6 bases clipped from V and 3 bases from J, the junction kept 4 bases outside the gene matches. The CDR3 extends over 14 amino acids. CDR1 and CDR2 from the germline V gene are WSHSY and SAAADI. CDR3 coding DNA: TGCGCCAGCAGGCCGGGACTAGACTACAATGAGCAGTTCTTC. It translates to CASRPGLDYNEQFF.

As DNA, the CDR3 is TGTGCCAGCAGTGAAACAGGGGTGGGGGGCAATCAGCCCCAGCATTTT. Translated, it gives CASSETGVGGNQPQHF. The V and J genes are TRBV25-1 and TRBJ1-5; 7 bases are a match to TRBD1. Germline CDR1 MGHDK, CDR2 SYGVNS. CDR3 length equals 16 residues. V was pared by 2 bases and J by 2 bases, with 6 bases of the junction left unmatched.